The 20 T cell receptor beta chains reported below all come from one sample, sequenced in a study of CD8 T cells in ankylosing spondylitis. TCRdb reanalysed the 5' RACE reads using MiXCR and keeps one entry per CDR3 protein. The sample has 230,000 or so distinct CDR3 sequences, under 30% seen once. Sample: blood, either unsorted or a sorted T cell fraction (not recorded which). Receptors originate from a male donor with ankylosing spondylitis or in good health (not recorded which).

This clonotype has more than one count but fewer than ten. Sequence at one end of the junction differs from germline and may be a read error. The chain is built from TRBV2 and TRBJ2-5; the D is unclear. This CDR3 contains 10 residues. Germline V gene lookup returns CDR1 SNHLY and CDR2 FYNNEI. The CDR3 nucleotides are TGTGCCAGCAGAGAAGTGACCCAGTACTTC. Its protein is CASREVTQYF.

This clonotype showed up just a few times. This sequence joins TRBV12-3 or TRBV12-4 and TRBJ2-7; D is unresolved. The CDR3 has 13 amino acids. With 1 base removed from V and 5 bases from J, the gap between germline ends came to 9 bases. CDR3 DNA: TGTGCCAGCAGTTTAGGGCACTTGGACGAGCAGTACTTC. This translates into CASSLGHLDEQYF.

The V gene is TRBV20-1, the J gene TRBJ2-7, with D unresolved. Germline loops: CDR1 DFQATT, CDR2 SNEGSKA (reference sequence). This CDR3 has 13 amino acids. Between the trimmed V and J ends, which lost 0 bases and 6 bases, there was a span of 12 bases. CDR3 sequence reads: CSARDRRHGEQYF. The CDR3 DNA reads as TGCAGTGCTAGAGATAGGCGGCATGGCGAGCAGTACTTC.

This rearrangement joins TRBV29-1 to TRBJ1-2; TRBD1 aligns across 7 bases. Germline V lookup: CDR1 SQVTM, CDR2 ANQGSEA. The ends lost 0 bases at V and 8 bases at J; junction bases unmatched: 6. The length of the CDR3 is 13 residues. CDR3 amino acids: CSVEEGRGIGYTF. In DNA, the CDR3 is TGCAGCGTTGAAGAAGGCAGGGGGATCGGCTACACCTTC.

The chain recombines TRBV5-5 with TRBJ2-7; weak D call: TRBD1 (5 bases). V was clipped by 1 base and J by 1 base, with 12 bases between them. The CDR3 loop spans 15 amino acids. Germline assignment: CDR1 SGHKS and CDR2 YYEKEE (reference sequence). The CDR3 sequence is CASSLRAGLSYEQYF. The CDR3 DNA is TGTGCCAGCAGCTTGAGGGCAGGGTTGTCCTACGAGCAGTACTTC.

In DNA, the CDR3 is TGCGCCAGCAGCTTGGTTGGACAGGGGAACTACACCTTC. The encoded protein is CASSLVGQGNYTF. This sequence joins TRBV5-1 and TRBJ1-2, with 9 bases lining up with TRBD1. Germline CDR1 reads SGHRS; CDR2 reads YFSETQ. Trimming took 0 bases from V and 10 from J; bases not matched to a gene: 4. This CDR3 contains 13 residues. The full variable domain, rest sourced from reference TRBV5-1 and TRBJ1-2, is KAGVTQTPRYLIKTRGQQVTLSCSPISGHRSVSWYQQTPGQGLQFLFEYFSETQRNKGNFPGRFSGRQFSNSRSEMNVSTLELGDSALYLCASSLVGQGNYTFGSGTRLTVV.

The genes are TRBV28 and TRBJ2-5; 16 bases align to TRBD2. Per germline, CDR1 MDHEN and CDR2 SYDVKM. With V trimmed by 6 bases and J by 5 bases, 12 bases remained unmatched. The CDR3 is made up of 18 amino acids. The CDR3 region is CASSSGGTSGGAWETQYF. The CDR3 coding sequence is TGTGCCAGCAGCTCCGGGGGGACTAGCGGGGGGGCCTGGGAGACCCAGTACTTC.

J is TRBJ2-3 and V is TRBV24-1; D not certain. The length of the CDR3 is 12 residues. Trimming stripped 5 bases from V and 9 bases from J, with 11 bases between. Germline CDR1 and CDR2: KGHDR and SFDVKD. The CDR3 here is CATSAAGMTQYF. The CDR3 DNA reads TGTGCCACCAGTGCAGCAGGCATGACGCAGTATTTT.

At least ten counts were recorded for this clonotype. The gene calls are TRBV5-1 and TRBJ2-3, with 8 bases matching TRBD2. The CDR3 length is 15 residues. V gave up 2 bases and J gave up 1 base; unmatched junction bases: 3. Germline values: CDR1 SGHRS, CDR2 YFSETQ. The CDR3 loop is CASSLLADRTDTQYF. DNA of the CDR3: TGCGCCAGCAGCTTACTAGCGGACCGCACAGATACGCAGTATTTT.

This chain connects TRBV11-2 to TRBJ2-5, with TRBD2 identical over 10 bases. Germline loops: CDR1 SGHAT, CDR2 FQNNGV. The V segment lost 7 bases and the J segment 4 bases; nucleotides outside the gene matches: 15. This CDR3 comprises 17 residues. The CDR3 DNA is TGTGCCAGCACCCCCCCCGGGGTAGCGGGGGGCAGAGAGACCCAGTACTTC. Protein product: CASTPPGVAGGRETQYF. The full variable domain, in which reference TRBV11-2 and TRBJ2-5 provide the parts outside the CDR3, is EAGVAQSPRYKIIEKRQSVAFWCNPISGHATLYWYQQILGQGPKLLIQFQNNGVVDDSQLPKDRFSAERLKGVDSTLKIQPAKLEDSAVYLCASTPPGVAGGRETQYFGPGTRLLVL.

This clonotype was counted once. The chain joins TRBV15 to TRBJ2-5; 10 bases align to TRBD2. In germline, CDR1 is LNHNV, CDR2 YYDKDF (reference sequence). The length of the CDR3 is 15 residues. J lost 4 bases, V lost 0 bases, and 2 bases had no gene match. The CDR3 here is CATSRDSSGGETQYF. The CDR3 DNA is TGTGCCACCAGCAGAGATTCTAGCGGGGGAGAGACCCAGTACTTC.

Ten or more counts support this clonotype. The CDR3 loop is CASSLGGTDNEQFF. The CDR3 DNA follows: TGTGCCAGCAGCCTCGGGGGAACCGACAATGAGCAGTTCTTC. The rearrangement links TRBV12-3 or TRBV12-4 to TRBJ2-1; a weak D match, TRBD2 (6 bases). The germline V and J ends were trimmed by 6 bases and 5 bases, with 14 bases remaining between them. The CDR3 runs to 14 residues.

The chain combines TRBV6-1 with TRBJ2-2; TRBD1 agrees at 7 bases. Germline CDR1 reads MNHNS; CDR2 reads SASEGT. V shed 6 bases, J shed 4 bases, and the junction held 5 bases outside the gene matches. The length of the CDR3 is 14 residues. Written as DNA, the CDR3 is TGTGCCAGCAGCCAGGACAGGATCACCGGGGAGCTGTTTTTT. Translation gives CASSQDRITGELFF.

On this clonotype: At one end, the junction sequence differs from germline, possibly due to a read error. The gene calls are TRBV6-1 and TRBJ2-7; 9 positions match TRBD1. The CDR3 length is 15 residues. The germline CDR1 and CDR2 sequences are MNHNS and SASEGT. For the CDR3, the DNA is TGTGCCAGCTTTGCCGGGACAGGGAGCTCCTACAAGCAGTACTTC. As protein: CASFAGTGSSYKQYF.

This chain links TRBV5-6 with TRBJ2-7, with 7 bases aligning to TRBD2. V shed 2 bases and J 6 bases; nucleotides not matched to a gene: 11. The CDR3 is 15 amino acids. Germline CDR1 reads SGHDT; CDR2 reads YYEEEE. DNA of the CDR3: TGTGCCAGCAGCTTCTTCGGACGCTCGGGGGGCGAGCAGTACTTC. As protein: CASSFFGRSGGEQYF.

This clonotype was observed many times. The CDR3 is CATSDSWDSYEQYF. In DNA, the CDR3 is TGTGCCACCAGTGATTCTTGGGACAGCTACGAGCAGTACTTC. The gene calls are TRBV24-1 and TRBJ2-7; TRBD1 matches at 7 bases. The CDR3 covers 14 residues. Trimming removed 2 bases from V and 3 bases from J; junction bases left unmatched: 3. CDR1 is KGHDR and CDR2 is SFDVKD in the germline V gene.

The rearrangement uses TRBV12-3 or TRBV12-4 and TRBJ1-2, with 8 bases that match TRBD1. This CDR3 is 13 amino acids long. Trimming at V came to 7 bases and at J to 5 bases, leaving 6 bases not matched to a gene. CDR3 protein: CASTWTGFYGYTF. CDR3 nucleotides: TGTGCCAGCACCTGGACAGGGTTTTATGGCTACACCTTC.

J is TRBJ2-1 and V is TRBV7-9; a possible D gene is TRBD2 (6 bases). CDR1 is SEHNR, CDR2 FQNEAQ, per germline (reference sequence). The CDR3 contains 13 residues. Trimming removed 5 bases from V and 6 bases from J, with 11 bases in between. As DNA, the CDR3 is TGTGCCAGCAGCGCAGGACTACGCAATGAGCAGTTCTTC. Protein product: CASSAGLRNEQFF. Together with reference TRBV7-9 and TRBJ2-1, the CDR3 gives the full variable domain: DTGVSQNPRHKITKRGQNVTFRCDPISEHNRLYWYRQTLGQGPEFLTYFQNEAQLEKSRLLSDRFSAERPKGSFSTLEIQRTEQGDSAMYLCASSAGLRNEQFFGPGTRLTVL.

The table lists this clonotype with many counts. Written as DNA, the CDR3 is TGCGCCAGCAGCTTGGACGGGAGCTCCTATAATTCACCCCTCCACTTT. This translates into CASSLDGSSYNSPLHF. This rearrangement joins TRBV5-1 to TRBJ1-6; D call uncertain. Trimming stripped 0 bases from V and 0 bases from J, with 7 bases between. The CDR3 extends over 16 amino acids. Germline CDR1 reads SGHRS; CDR2 reads YFSETQ.

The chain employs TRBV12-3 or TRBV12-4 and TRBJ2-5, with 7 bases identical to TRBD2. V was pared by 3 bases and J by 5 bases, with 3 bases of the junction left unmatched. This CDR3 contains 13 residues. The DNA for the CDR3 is TGTGCCAGCAGTTTGTTTAGCGGGGAGACCCAGTACTTC. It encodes CASSLFSGETQYF.